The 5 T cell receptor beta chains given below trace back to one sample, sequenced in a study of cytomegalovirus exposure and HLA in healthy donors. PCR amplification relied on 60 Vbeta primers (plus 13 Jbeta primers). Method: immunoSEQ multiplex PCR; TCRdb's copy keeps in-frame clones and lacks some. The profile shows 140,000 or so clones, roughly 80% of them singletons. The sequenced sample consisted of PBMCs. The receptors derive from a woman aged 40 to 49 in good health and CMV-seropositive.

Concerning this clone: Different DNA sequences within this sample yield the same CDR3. Written as DNA, the CDR3 is TGCGCCAGCAGCTTAGGGAGGGGAGAGCCATCTAGCACAGATACGCAGTATTTT. Protein product: CASSLGRGEPSSTDTQYF. This rearrangement joins TRBV5-1 to TRBJ2-3, with 7 bases matching TRBD2. The CDR3 covers 18 residues. CDR1 and CDR2 from the germline V gene are SGHRS and YFSETQ. V lost 2 bases to trimming and J lost 0 bases; unmatched junction nucleotides: 12.

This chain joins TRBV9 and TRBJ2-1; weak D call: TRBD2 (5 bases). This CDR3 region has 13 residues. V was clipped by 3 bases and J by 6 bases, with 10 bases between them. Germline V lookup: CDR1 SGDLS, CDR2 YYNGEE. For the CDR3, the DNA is TGTGCCAGCAGCGCGGGATCGGGCAATGAGCAGTTCTTC. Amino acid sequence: CASSAGSGNEQFF.

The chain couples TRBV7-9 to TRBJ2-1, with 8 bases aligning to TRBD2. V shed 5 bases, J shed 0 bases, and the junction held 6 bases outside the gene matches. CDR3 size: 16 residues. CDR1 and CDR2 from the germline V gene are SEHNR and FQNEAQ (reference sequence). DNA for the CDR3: TGTGCCAGCAGCCCTATAGCGGGGACCTCCTACAATGAGCAGTTCTTC. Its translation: CASSPIAGTSYNEQFF.

CDR3 loop: CASSSGLAGPTGELFF. The CDR3 region has the DNA TGTGCCAGCAGCTCGGGACTAGCGGGACCCACCGGGGAGCTGTTTTTT. The chain uses TRBV14 and TRBJ2-2, with 13 bases fitting TRBD2. CDR1 and CDR2 from the germline V gene are SGHDN and FVKESK. Losses at the gene ends were 5 bases for V and 4 bases for J; bases not matched to a gene: 4. The CDR3 consists of 16 residues.

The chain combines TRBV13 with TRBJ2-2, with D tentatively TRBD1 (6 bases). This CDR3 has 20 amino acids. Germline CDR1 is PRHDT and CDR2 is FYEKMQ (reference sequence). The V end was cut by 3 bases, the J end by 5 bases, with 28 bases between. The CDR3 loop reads CASSFIQGRTSTPGTGELFF. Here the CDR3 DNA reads TGTGCCAGCAGCTTCATACAGGGACGAACATCGACCCCCGGGACCGGGGAGCTGTTTTTT.